The 17 T cell receptor beta chains presented below share a single source sample, sequenced in a study of OX40 agonist ivuxolimab in advanced cancers. TCRdb keeps only in-frame clones here, not all; method: immunoSEQ multiplex PCR. The sample contains around 70,000 clones, about 82% of which appear only once. The sample consisted of CD4+ or CD8+ T cells sorted from blood, taken in a trial of the OX40 agonist ivuxolimab. The receptors were gathered from an adult with an advanced solid tumor such as melanoma, head and neck, liver or kidney cancer.

The V call is TRBV2, the J call TRBJ2-7; 11 bases fit TRBD2. There are 14 residues in the CDR3. CDR1 and CDR2 (germline): SNHLY, FYNNEI. The V and J ends lost 5 bases and 2 bases, in that order; junction bases with no gene match: 2. The CDR3 DNA follows: TGTGCCAGCAGTCTAGCGGGGGGCACCTACGAGCAGTACTTC. Amino acids: CASSLAGGTYEQYF.

The V call is TRBV6-6, the J call TRBJ2-4, with TRBD1 identical over 9 bases. J gave up 1 base and V 6 bases, and 7 bases lay outside the gene matches. From germline, CDR1 is MNHNY and CDR2 SVGAGI (reference sequence). This CDR3 has 16 amino acids. The CDR3 region is CASSLMGQGAKNIQYF. For the CDR3, the DNA is TGTGCCAGCAGCCTCATGGGACAGGGCGCCAAAAACATTCAGTACTTC.

V and J are TRBV6-4 and TRBJ1-4; a possible D gene is TRBD1 (6 bases). Germline CDR1 and CDR2: MRHNA and SNTAGT. V gave up 6 bases and J gave up 2 bases, with 13 bases separating them. The CDR3 has 15 amino acids. The CDR3 loop reads CASSRTGGTNEKLFF. CDR3 nucleotide sequence: TGTGCCAGCAGCCGGACGGGGGGCACTAATGAAAAACTGTTTTTT.

The rearrangement uses TRBV7-2 and TRBJ2-5, with 9 bases lining up with TRBD2. V was pared by 1 base and J by 2 bases, with 2 bases of the junction left unmatched. Germline values: CDR1 SGHTA, CDR2 FQGNSA. The length of the CDR3 is 15 residues. As DNA, the CDR3 is TGTGCCAGCAGCTTAGAAGCGGGGGGACAAGAGACCCAGTACTTC. The encoded protein is CASSLEAGGQETQYF.

The J gene is TRBJ2-2, the V gene TRBV9, with 8 nucleotides matching TRBD1. This CDR3 has 15 residues. Trimming cost V 4 bases and J 3 bases; bases outside gene matches: 5. Germline values: CDR1 SGDLS, CDR2 YYNGEE. The CDR3 region has the DNA TGTGCCAGCAGCACCACGACAGGGGACACCGGGGAGCTGTTTTTT. Its protein is CASSTTTGDTGELFF.

This clone was seen a few times. The chain carries TRBV6-5 and TRBJ1-6, with no clear D. The V end was cut by 6 bases, the J end by 0 bases, with 9 bases between. Germline V gene lookup returns CDR1 MNHEY and CDR2 SVGAGI. The CDR3 covers 15 residues. CDR3: CASRAGSSYNSPLHF. The DNA of the CDR3 is TGTGCCAGCAGGGCGGGAAGCTCCTATAATTCACCCCTCCACTTT.

This chain uses TRBV28 with TRBJ1-6; D gene ambiguous. Germline CDR1 reads MDHEN; CDR2 reads SYDVKM. The length of the CDR3 is 17 residues. Deletions cut 3 bases from V and 0 bases from J, with 12 bases between. In DNA form, the CDR3 reads TGTGCCAGCAGTTTTCAAAGGTTAAGCTCCTATAATTCACCCCTCCACTTT. This codes for CASSFQRLSSYNSPLHF.

The chain joins TRBV2 to TRBJ1-4; 8 bases fit TRBD1. The V gene's germline CDR1 is SNHLY and CDR2 FYNNEI. The CDR3 is 16 residues long. The junction had 13 bases not matched to a gene; V was cut back by 6 bases and J by 7 bases. CDR3 nucleotides: TGTGCCAGCAGGATGGGTCTAGGACAGGGTCGTGAAAAACTGTTTTTT. Translation gives CASRMGLGQGREKLFF.

The chain recombines TRBV12-2 with TRBJ2-5; the table names TRBD2, a call not compared with the DNA. TRBV12-2 is classified as a pseudogene. The CDR3 is 16 residues long. The CDR3 sequence is CASRLATSGPGGTQYF. For the CDR3, the DNA is TGTGCAAGTCGCTTAGCGACTAGCGGACCCGGAGGGACCCAGTACTTC.

V usage is TRBV4-1 and J usage is TRBJ1-2; 7 bases are shared with TRBD1. Germline CDR1 MGHRA, CDR2 YSYEKL. CDR3 length: 14 residues. J was trimmed by 4 bases and V by 4 bases; bases with no gene match: 6. Here the CDR3 reads CASSPWDSVYGYTF. In DNA form, the CDR3 reads TGCGCCAGCAGCCCTTGGGACAGCGTCTATGGCTACACCTTC.

The rearrangement uses TRBV4-3 and TRBJ2-2; no firm D call. The CDR3 totals 16 residues. Germline V gene sequence: CDR1 LGHNA, CDR2 YSLEER. Trimming cost V 0 bases and J 4 bases, with 12 bases left between them. CDR3 nucleotide sequence: TGCGCCAGCAGCCAAGATCTAAGATTTCTCACCGGGGAGCTGTTTTTT. This gives the protein CASSQDLRFLTGELFF.

V and J are TRBV5-5 and TRBJ2-2; 8 bases agree with TRBD1. Germline V gene data show CDR1 as SGHKS and CDR2 as YYEKEE (reference sequence). CDR3 length: 15 residues. V lost 5 bases, J lost 6 bases, and 9 bases stayed unmatched. The CDR3 spells CASRRGQGAAGELFF. As DNA, the CDR3 is TGTGCCAGCAGGAGAGGGCAGGGGGCGGCCGGGGAGCTGTTTTTT.

The chain links TRBV2 to TRBJ2-3; 12 bases are shared with TRBD2. This CDR3 spans 15 amino acids. Germline loops: CDR1 SNHLY, CDR2 FYNNEI. The V gene end was trimmed by 2 bases and the J gene end by 6 bases; junction bases not matched to a gene: 3. The CDR3 DNA reads TGTGCCAGCAGTGAACTAGCGGGAGGGTCGGATACGCAGTATTTT. It is translated as CASSELAGGSDTQYF.

The chain is built from TRBV11-1 and TRBJ2-1, with 8 bases fitting TRBD2. Germline loops: CDR1 SGHAT, CDR2 FQDESV (reference sequence). The CDR3 sequence is 16 residues long. V lost 6 bases and J lost 1; bases outside the gene matches: 8. The CDR3 DNA reads as TGTGCCAGCAGAACCTCTGCGGGAGGATCCTACAATGAGCAGTTCTTC. Translated: CASRTSAGGSYNEQFF.

The gene calls are TRBV7-2 and TRBJ2-2; TRBD2 might be the D (6 bases). The CDR3 consists of 14 residues. Germline CDR1 reads SGHTA; CDR2 reads FQGNSA. V lost 5 bases and J 2 bases, leaving 9 bases between the germline ends. CDR3 DNA sequence: TGTGCCAGCAGCCCCGGACTAAACACCGGGGAGCTGTTTTTT. Translated, it gives CASSPGLNTGELFF.

J is TRBJ1-1 and V is TRBV29-1; D might be TRBD1 (6 bases). Germline V gene sequence: CDR1 SQVTM, CDR2 ANQGSEA. The V gene lost 2 bases and the J gene lost 6 bases, with 13 bases spanning the gap. The CDR3 sequence is 13 residues long. CDR3 sequence: CSVEYSGAAEAFF. The CDR3 DNA follows: TGCAGCGTTGAATATTCGGGGGCCGCTGAAGCTTTCTTT.

Comment on this clone: The junction differs from germline at one of its ends, possibly a read error. V is TRBV7-7 and J is TRBJ2-2; D is unclear. Germline V lookup: CDR1 SSHAT, CDR2 FNYEAQ (reference sequence). The length of the CDR3 is 13 residues. The CDR3 is CASSPPGPGELFF. CDR3 bases: TGTGCTAGCAGCCCCCCAGGACCCGGGGAGCTGTTTTTT.